Each of the 13 T cell receptor beta chains below was sequenced from the same sample in a study of T cell changes during pregnancy in multiple sclerosis. Data came from immunoSEQ multiplex PCR; TCRdb stores just in-frame clones and leaves some out. This sample yields 90,000 to 120,000 clones, of which around nine tenths are seen a single time; 1.2% belongs to the top ten. The starting material was peripheral blood, obtained in the second trimester of pregnancy. These receptors were obtained from a female donor with multiple sclerosis, enrolled in a pregnancy study.

The rearrangement joins TRBV19 to TRBJ1-5; D gene unclear. In germline, CDR1 is LNHDA, CDR2 SQIVND (reference sequence). Trimming cost V 5 bases and J 6 bases, with 8 bases left between them. The CDR3 totals 12 residues. This CDR3 reads CASSPLSQPQHF. CDR3 nucleotide sequence: TGTGCCAGTAGTCCCCTAAGTCAGCCCCAGCATTTT.

The gene calls are TRBV29-1 and TRBJ1-2; D unclear. This CDR3 region has 12 residues. CDR1 is SQVTM, CDR2 ANQGSEA, per germline. The ends were cut back, 4 bases at V and 1 base at J, with 7 bases in the middle. CDR3 region: CSVVYLNYGYTF. For the CDR3, the DNA is TGCAGCGTTGTCTACCTTAACTATGGCTACACCTTC.

This chain connects TRBV2 to TRBJ2-3; D is possibly TRBD1 (6 bases). V was cut by 8 bases and J by 2 bases, with 11 bases left in between. CDR3 length: 13 residues. CDR1 SNHLY and CDR2 FYNNEI come from the germline V gene. The CDR3 region is CASGQFITDTQYF. The DNA of the CDR3 is TGTGCCAGCGGACAGTTCATCACAGATACGCAGTATTTT.

The chain uses TRBV5-1 and TRBJ1-6; D gene uncertain. CDR1 is SGHRS, CDR2 YFSETQ, per germline. The CDR3 is made up of 17 amino acids. V lost 0 bases and J 0 bases, leaving 10 bases between the germline ends. As DNA, the CDR3 is TGCGCCAGCAGCTTGGGTCAGACTAGCTCCTATAATTCACCCCTCCACTTT. Encoded protein: CASSLGQTSSYNSPLHF.

V usage is TRBV7-8 and J usage is TRBJ2-1; D is uncertain. In germline, CDR1 is SGHVS, CDR2 FQNEAQ. The V end lost 5 bases, the J end lost 10 bases, and 12 bases lay between the germline ends. CDR3 length: 12 amino acids. CDR3 coding DNA: TGTGCCAGCAGCCGCCGAATCTACGAGCAGTTCTTC. This translates into CASSRRIYEQFF.

The chain links TRBV10-3 to TRBJ2-3; D is possibly TRBD2 (5 bases). Germline-derived CDR1 and CDR2 are ENHRY and SYGVKD. V dropped 5 bases and J dropped 2 bases, with 11 bases sitting between them. The CDR3 extends over 14 amino acids. The CDR3, as DNA: TGTGCCATCAGTTTAACGGGGTCCACAGATACGCAGTATTTT. It codes for CAISLTGSTDTQYF.

The chain employs TRBV29-1 and TRBJ2-3; D uncertain. The germline V gene has CDR1 SQVTM and CDR2 ANQGSEA. The length of the CDR3 is 11 residues. V lost 8 bases, J lost 6 bases, and 12 bases lay in between. CDR3 sequence: CSSWAFDTQYF. DNA of the CDR3: TGCAGCTCGTGGGCCTTCGATACGCAGTATTTT.

A note on this clone: This likely comes from a read error, as the CDR3 has no conserved phenylalanine or tryptophan at its end. The limits of the CDR3 on the DNA are not certain, so only TCRdb's listed CDR3 is given. V is TRBV6-1 and J is TRBJ2-3; whether TRBD2, the table's D call, matches the DNA was not checked. Germline CDR1 reads MNHNS; CDR2 reads SASEGT. Ends included, the CDR3 has 11 residues. The chain's CDR3 is CATNLGGGRRL.

The CDR3, as DNA: TGCGCCAGCAGCTTGAGACTAGCTCGAGGGTATGAGACCCAGTACTTC. Its translation is CASSLRLARGYETQYF. V and J are TRBV5-1 and TRBJ2-5; 7 nucleotides align to TRBD2. This CDR3 comprises 16 residues. The germline V gene encodes CDR1 SGHRS and CDR2 YFSETQ. Trimming removed 1 base from V and 5 bases from J; junction bases left unmatched: 11.

V usage is TRBV28 and J usage is TRBJ1-3; D gene uncertain. Trimming took off 2 bases at V and 4 bases at J, with 12 bases between the two ends. Germline CDR1 reads MDHEN; CDR2 reads SYDVKM. This CDR3 has 15 residues. The CDR3 DNA sequence: TGTGCCAGCAGTTTAACTACCTCCGGAGGAAACACCATATATTTT. It codes for CASSLTTSGGNTIYF.

V is TRBV5-4 and J is TRBJ2-5, with TRBD1 matching over 7 bases. The assigned J gene may be wrong: the sequence end matches TRBJ2-7 better. Looked up from germline, CDR1 is SGHNT and CDR2 is YYREEE (reference sequence). The CDR3 totals 15 residues. CDR3 nucleotides: TGTGCCAGCAGCTTCCGGGACAGAACTGTCTACGAGCAGTACTTC. It yields the protein CASSFRDRTVYEQYF.

The V and J genes are TRBV5-6 and TRBJ1-5; no definite D call. The germline V gene has CDR1 SGHDT and CDR2 YYEEEE. Trimming pared 4 bases from V and 4 bases from J, leaving 6 bases between. The CDR3 is made up of 12 amino acids. CDR3 nucleotides: TGTGCCAGCAGCGAGCGTAATCAGCCCCAGCATTTT. This codes for CASSERNQPQHF.

About this clone itself: The same CDR3 also results from other DNA sequences found in this sample. The chain has TRBV9 and TRBJ1-1; a possible D gene is TRBD1 (6 bases). The CDR3 runs 13 residues. CDR1 and CDR2 (germline): SGDLS, YYNGEE. Trimming took 0 bases from V and 5 from J, leaving 8 bases between them. For the CDR3, the DNA is TGTGCCAGCAGCGTAGAAGGGGGAACTGAAGCTTTCTTT. Residues: CASSVEGGTEAFF.